One and the same sample provided the 19 T cell receptor beta chains below, sequenced in a study of T-cell reconstitution after alpha-beta-depleted transplantation in children. Unique molecular identifiers were built into the TCRbeta library. MiXCR, run by TCRdb on the PCR reads, gives a single entry per CDR3 protein. The sample has 380,000 or so distinct CDR3 sequences, roughly 13% seen once; the top ten hold over 3.5%. The sample here was PBMCs, taken from the stem cell graft. The receptors derive from a human donor who donated a stem cell graft to a child with Fanconi anemia.

In its sample, this clonotype was seen a few times. The rearrangement joins TRBV20-1 to TRBJ1-1, with no clear D. Germline CDR1 and CDR2: DFQATT and SNEGSKA (reference sequence). Deletions cut 1 base from V and 1 base from J, with 10 bases between. The length of the CDR3 is 14 residues. CDR3 DNA sequence: TGCAGTGCTAGAGCTGGCACCTGGAACACTGAAGCTTTCTTT. Translated: CSARAGTWNTEAFF.

This clonotype was recorded at least ten times. V is TRBV20-1 and J is TRBJ2-3, with D hard to call. From germline, CDR1 is DFQATT and CDR2 SNEGSKA (reference sequence). Trimming left V 2 bases short and J 0 bases short, with 12 bases between. This CDR3 is 15 amino acids long. The CDR3 sequence: CSARLLLASTDTQYF. The CDR3 bases are TGCAGTGCTAGACTACTTCTCGCTAGCACAGATACGCAGTATTTT.

Only a few counts were recorded for this clonotype. The genes are TRBV2 and TRBJ1-2; TRBD1 aligns across 10 bases. This CDR3 is 16 amino acids long. Germline trimming cut 4 bases from V and 4 bases from J; bases unmatched to any gene: 9. Germline CDR1 reads SNHLY; CDR2 reads FYNNEI. The CDR3 here is CASSGETGGVLYGYTF. CDR3 bases: TGTGCCAGCAGTGGTGAGACAGGGGGCGTACTCTATGGCTACACCTTC. Filled out from reference TRBV2 and TRBJ1-2, the complete variable domain reads EPEVTQTPSHQVTQMGQEVILRCVPISNHLYFYWYRQILGQKVEFLVSFYNNEISEKSEIFDDQFSVERPDGSNFTLKIRSTKLEDSAMYFCASSGETGGVLYGYTFGSGTRLTVV.

This clonotype has only a few counts. This chain joins TRBV5-1 and TRBJ2-2, with D maybe TRBD2 (5 bases). This CDR3 spans 14 amino acids. Trimming took 7 bases from V and 5 from J, leaving 15 bases between them. The germline CDR1 and CDR2 sequences are SGHRS and YFSETQ. The CDR3 region has the DNA TGCGCCAGCCGGTCCGAGGGTTATACCGGGGAGCTGTTTTTT. This translates into CASRSEGYTGELFF.

This clonotype was recorded many times. The J gene is TRBJ2-5, the V gene TRBV12-3 or TRBV12-4, with a weak D call TRBD2 (6 bases). This CDR3 has 12 amino acids. Trimming cost V 5 bases and J 9 bases, with 13 bases left between them. The CDR3 sequence: CASSKSGGAQYF. The DNA of the CDR3 is TGTGCCAGCAGTAAATCCGGGGGAGCCCAGTACTTC.

The rearrangement joins TRBV5-6 to TRBJ1-1; D may be TRBD1 (5 bases). V lost 6 bases and J 1 base, leaving 13 bases between the germline ends. Looked up from germline, CDR1 is SGHDT and CDR2 is YYEEEE. The CDR3 totals 14 residues. The CDR3: CASTPRGTNTEAFF. The CDR3 DNA is TGTGCCAGCACACCTCGGGGGACGAACACTGAAGCTTTCTTT.

The V gene is TRBV5-6, the J gene TRBJ2-5; D tentatively fits TRBD1 or TRBD2 (6 bases each). V lost 0 bases to trimming and J lost 7 bases, with 19 bases between them. This CDR3 has 16 residues. The germline V gene encodes CDR1 SGHDT and CDR2 YYEEEE. The CDR3 reads CASSLEGEARGGTQYF. The DNA of the CDR3 is TGTGCCAGCAGCTTGGAAGGGGAGGCCAGGGGAGGGACCCAGTACTTC.

V and J are TRBV20-1 and TRBJ2-3; D ambiguous. CDR3 length: 15 residues. Germline V gives CDR1 DFQATT, CDR2 SNEGSKA (reference sequence). The CDR3 DNA is TGCAACCCGACTCCGACGGATCGAAGCACAGATACGCAGTATTTT. It specifies CNPTPTDRSTDTQYF.

The chain joins TRBV6-1 to TRBJ1-4; TRBD1 matches 8 bases. V lost 6 bases, J lost 6 bases, and 9 bases stayed unmatched. CDR3 length: 15 amino acids. Germline lookup yields CDR1 MNHNS and CDR2 SASEGT. DNA of the CDR3: TGTGCCAGCAGACCAACAGGGGGGACTGATGAAAAACTGTTTTTT. Translating gives CASRPTGGTDEKLFF.

This clonotype was counted between two and nine times. This rearrangement joins TRBV4-3 to TRBJ1-2; D is perhaps TRBD1 (6 bases). Germline CDR1 reads LGHNA; CDR2 reads YSLEER. V lost 2 bases to trimming and J lost 6 bases, with 16 bases between them. CDR3 length: 15 amino acids. The CDR3 nucleotides read TGCGCCAGCAGCCAAAGGGGGGATCCGAGGGATGGCTACACCTTC. Translated: CASSQRGDPRDGYTF.

The rearrangement links TRBV13 to TRBJ2-5; 9 positions agree with TRBD2. V lost 4 bases to trimming and J lost 2 bases; unmatched junction nucleotides: 8. The CDR3 has 16 residues. In germline, CDR1 is PRHDT, CDR2 FYEKMQ (reference sequence). CDR3: CASSSSGTSRQETQYF. The CDR3 nucleotides read TGTGCCAGCAGCTCCTCCGGGACTAGCCGTCAAGAGACCCAGTACTTC.

This clonotype showed up many times. The gene calls are TRBV4-2 and TRBJ2-1; 11 bases line up with TRBD2. CDR3 length: 15 residues. V gave up 4 bases and J gave up 10 bases; unmatched junction bases: 9. From germline, CDR1 is LGHNA and CDR2 YNFKEQ. As DNA, the CDR3 is TGTGCCAGCAGCCCTGGTAGCGGGGGGGTGAAGGAGCAGTTCTTC. Translating it yields CASSPGSGGVKEQFF.

The table lists this clonotype with a few counts. This sequence joins TRBV29-1 and TRBJ1-1, with D possibly matching TRBD1 (6 bases). The CDR3 totals 14 residues. V gave up 6 bases and J gave up 1 base, with 15 bases separating them. Germline CDR1 is SQVTM and CDR2 is ANQGSEA. This chain's CDR3 is CSVNPGQWNTEAFF. The CDR3 DNA follows: TGCAGCGTCAACCCCGGACAGTGGAACACTGAAGCTTTCTTT.

The V gene is TRBV25-1, the J gene TRBJ2-5; no clear D gene. CDR1 is MGHDK and CDR2 is SYGVNS in the germline V gene. The CDR3 loop spans 13 amino acids. V lost 6 bases, J lost 1 base, and 9 bases lay in between. In nucleotides, the CDR3 is TGTGCCAGCAGCAGCCTTATCCAAGAGACCCAGTACTTC. Translated: CASSSLIQETQYF.

This clonotype was seen ten or more times. The rearrangement links TRBV20-1 to TRBJ1-2; D is perhaps TRBD1 (6 bases). The CDR3 is 13 residues long. The V end lost 4 bases, the J end lost 2 bases, and 11 bases lay between the germline ends. Germline V gene data show CDR1 as DFQATT and CDR2 as SNEGSKA (reference sequence). CDR3 nucleotides: TGCAGTGCTACCTACCAGGGGAACTATGGCTACACCTTC. Protein product: CSATYQGNYGYTF.

The chain employs TRBV7-3 and TRBJ1-1; maybe TRBD1 (6 bases). The CDR3 totals 13 residues. The V and J ends lost 6 bases and 7 bases respectively, with 15 bases between them. Germline lookup yields CDR1 SGHTA and CDR2 FQGTGA. Written as DNA, the CDR3 is TGTGCCAGCAGTCCGACAGGAGCCCATGAAGCTTTCTTT. This gives the protein CASSPTGAHEAFF.

This clonotype was seen at least ten times. The chain has TRBV19 and TRBJ1-1, with no clear D. The germline gives CDR1 LNHDA, CDR2 SQIVND (reference sequence). The germline V and J ends were trimmed by 1 base and 1 base, with 16 bases remaining between them. The CDR3 is 17 residues long. The CDR3 region has the DNA TGTGCCAGTAGTATAGCAGGAACATGGATGGAGAACACTGAAGCTTTCTTT. This sequence encodes CASSIAGTWMENTEAFF.

This sequence joins TRBV6-1 and TRBJ2-1, with 9 bases aligning to TRBD2. The trim removed 7 bases at V and 5 bases at J, leaving 6 bases unmatched. The germline V gene encodes CDR1 MNHNS and CDR2 SASEGT. The CDR3 is 14 residues long. The CDR3 is CASMSASGDNEQFF. The CDR3 coding sequence is TGTGCCAGCATGTCGGCTAGCGGGGACAATGAGCAGTTCTTC.

This clonotype was seen only a few times. This chain uses TRBV20-1 with TRBJ1-4; D remains unclear. This CDR3 region has 16 residues. In germline, CDR1 is DFQATT, CDR2 SNEGSKA (reference sequence). Trimming took off 3 bases at V and 7 bases at J, with 21 bases between the two ends. CDR3 bases: TGCAGTGCTAGTAGGGCGGGGTCACCCGGGAGTGAAAAACTGTTTTTT. Residues: CSASRAGSPGSEKLFF.